Shown below are 16 T cell receptor beta chains from a single sample sequenced in a study of OX40 agonist ivuxolimab in advanced cancers. TCRdb keeps only in-frame clones here, not all; method: immunoSEQ multiplex PCR. The table shows 65,000 to 85,000 clones, with 89% occurring only once. The sequences come from CD4+ or CD8+ T cells sorted from blood, collected in a trial of the OX40 agonist ivuxolimab. The receptors were gathered from an adult with an advanced solid tumor such as melanoma, head and neck, liver or kidney cancer.

The V call is TRBV28, the J call TRBJ1-6, with TRBD1 matching over 9 bases. This CDR3 contains 16 residues. The V segment lost 7 bases and the J segment 7 bases; nucleotides outside the gene matches: 11. The germline V gene has CDR1 MDHEN and CDR2 SYDVKM. In DNA form, the CDR3 reads TGTGCCAGCATGGGCTTGGGGACAGGGAAGAATTCACCCCTCCACTTT. It translates to CASMGLGTGKNSPLHF. The whole variable domain, filled in from reference TRBV28 and TRBJ1-6, reads DVKVTQSSRYLVKRTGEKVFLECVQDMDHENMFWYRQDPGLGLRLIYFSYDVKMKEKGDIPEGYSVSREKKERFSLILESASTNQTSMYLCASMGLGTGKNSPLHFGNGTRLTVT.

The chain has TRBV7-3 and TRBJ2-2; 11 bases line up with TRBD2. V shed 6 bases, J shed 6 bases, and the junction held 12 bases outside the gene matches. The CDR3 is made up of 17 amino acids. Germline lookup yields CDR1 SGHTA and CDR2 FQGTGA. CDR3 in DNA: TGTGCCAGCAGTCCACACTCACTAGCGGGAGTTCCCGGGGAGCTGTTTTTT. Translation gives CASSPHSLAGVPGELFF. Complete variable domain (other parts from reference TRBV7-3 and TRBJ2-2): GAGVSQTPSNKVTEKGKYVELRCDPISGHTALYWYRQSLGQGPEFLIYFQGTGAADDSGLPNDRFFAVRPEGSVSTLKIQRTERGDSAVYLCASSPHSLAGVPGELFFGEGSRLTVL.

This clone was recorded a few times. The J gene is TRBJ1-5, the V gene TRBV4-1; perhaps TRBD1 as D (5 bases). CDR3 length: 14 amino acids. Trimming pared 2 bases from V and 9 bases from J, leaving 14 bases between. Germline V gene data show CDR1 as MGHRA and CDR2 as YSYEKL. The CDR3 is CASSQPGTSLPQHF. The CDR3, as DNA: TGCGCCAGCAGCCAACCGGGGACTTCGCTGCCCCAGCATTTT.

CDR3 DNA: TGTGCCAGCAGACAAAAAGGGGGAGAGGGCACCGGGGAGCTGTTTTTT. Translating gives CASRQKGGEGTGELFF. The rearrangement links TRBV7-6 to TRBJ2-2, with TRBD1 as a possible D gene (6 bases). From germline, CDR1 is SGHVS and CDR2 FNYEAQ. The CDR3 has 16 amino acids. The V gene lost 6 bases and the J gene lost 4 bases, with 18 bases spanning the gap.

V is TRBV10-2 and J is TRBJ1-2; no clear D. V was shortened by 5 bases and J by 2 bases, with 9 bases between the two germline ends. Germline V gives CDR1 WSHSY, CDR2 SAAADI. The CDR3 consists of 13 residues. The CDR3: CASSFEGNYGYTF. The CDR3 DNA sequence: TGCGCCAGCAGTTTTGAGGGAAACTATGGCTACACCTTC.

The rearrangement joins TRBV5-1 to TRBJ1-4, with a possible D match to TRBD1 (6 bases). The V end was cut by 4 bases, the J end by 4 bases, with 11 bases between. The CDR3 runs to 14 residues. Germline lookup yields CDR1 SGHRS and CDR2 YFSETQ. The chain's CDR3 is CASSIGQINEKLFF. DNA of the CDR3: TGCGCCAGCAGCATAGGACAGATTAATGAAAAACTGTTTTTT.

The chain combines TRBV9 with TRBJ2-2, with 15 bases that match TRBD2. The J segment lost 7 bases and the V segment lost 0 bases, leaving 7 bases of the junction unmatched. CDR3 length equals 18 residues. CDR1 SGDLS and CDR2 YYNGEE come from the germline V gene. The CDR3 here is CASSVEGLAGGRSGELFF. In nucleotides, the CDR3 is TGTGCCAGCAGCGTAGAGGGACTAGCGGGAGGTCGAAGCGGGGAGCTGTTTTTT.

This chain links TRBV5-1 with TRBJ2-7; 15 bases align to TRBD2. Looked up from germline, CDR1 is SGHRS and CDR2 is YFSETQ. V dropped 4 bases and J dropped 0; count of bases not matched to a gene: 2. The CDR3 totals 16 residues. CDR3 sequence (DNA): TGCGCCAGCAGCCCGGGACTAGCGGGGGGCTCCTACGAGCAGTACTTC. This translates into CASSPGLAGGSYEQYF.

The rearrangement links TRBV5-4 to TRBJ2-3; possible D gene TRBD1, 6 bases. The CDR3 is 14 amino acids. Trimming left V 5 bases short and J 1 base short, with 11 bases between. From germline, CDR1 is SGHNT and CDR2 YYREEE (reference sequence). CDR3 loop: CASRLTGRTDTQYF. CDR3 bases: TGTGCCAGCAGGTTGACAGGCCGCACAGATACGCAGTATTTT. Variable domain in full (rest from reference TRBV5-4 and TRBJ2-3): ETGVTQSPTHLIKTRGQQVTLRCSSQSGHNTVSWYQQALGQGPQFIFQYYREEENGRGNFPPRFSGLQFPNYSSELNVNALELDDSALYLCASRLTGRTDTQYFGPGTRLTVL.

The chain couples TRBV5-4 to TRBJ1-2; 8 nucleotides agree with TRBD1. The germline gives CDR1 SGHNT, CDR2 YYREEE (reference sequence). Trimming took 3 bases from V and 6 from J; bases not matched to a gene: 10. This CDR3 is built from 15 residues. The CDR3: CASSSGGQGDDGYTF. The CDR3, as DNA: TGTGCCAGCAGCTCGGGCGGACAGGGAGACGATGGCTACACCTTC. Full variable domain (missing parts from reference TRBV5-4 and TRBJ1-2): ETGVTQSPTHLIKTRGQQVTLRCSSQSGHNTVSWYQQALGQGPQFIFQYYREEENGRGNFPPRFSGLQFPNYSSELNVNALELDDSALYLCASSSGGQGDDGYTFGSGTRLTVV.

The sample holds many counts of this clone. The chain has TRBV18 and TRBJ2-7; possible D gene TRBD2, 5 bases. The germline V gene encodes CDR1 KGHSH and CDR2 LQKENI. This CDR3 is built from 14 residues. Trimming took 0 bases from V and 2 from J, leaving 8 bases between them. The CDR3 reads CASSPPTGTYEQYF. Here the CDR3 DNA reads TGTGCCAGCTCACCACCGACGGGAACCTACGAGCAGTACTTC.

Turning to this clone: The junction does not match germline at one end; this may be a read error. The chain couples TRBV6-1 to TRBJ1-6; 7 bases align to TRBD1. The CDR3 covers 15 residues. Germline V CDR1 and CDR2: MNHNS, SASEGT. The CDR3 DNA sequence: TGTGCCAGCAGCCAGCAGGGGGGCGTCAATTTACCCCTCCACTTT. Its protein product is CASSQQGGVNLPLHF.

The rearrangement joins TRBV11-3 to TRBJ2-1, with D tentatively TRBD2 (5 bases). The V gene's germline CDR1 is SGHNT and CDR2 YENEEA. This CDR3 is built from 14 residues. Trimming left V 5 bases short and J 7 bases short, with 15 bases between. The CDR3 DNA follows: TGTGCCAGCAGCCCCTGGGAGAATGGAAATGAGCAGTTCTTC. It is translated as CASSPWENGNEQFF.

V gene TRBV19 combines with J gene TRBJ1-1; no firm D call. The CDR3 totals 15 residues. Germline V lookup: CDR1 LNHDA, CDR2 SQIVND (reference sequence). V was shortened by 1 base and J by 4 bases, with 13 bases between the two germline ends. CDR3 DNA sequence: TGTGCCAGTAGTATAGCGAAGGGTTTCGGCACTGAAGCTTTCTTT. It translates to CASSIAKGFGTEAFF.

This sequence joins TRBV9 and TRBJ1-6, with 10 bases that match TRBD1. The trim removed 0 bases at V and 7 bases at J, leaving 7 bases unmatched. This CDR3 has 17 amino acids. From germline, CDR1 is SGDLS and CDR2 YYNGEE. CDR3 bases: TGTGCCAGCAGCGTAGCCCCAGGACAGGGGGAGAATTCACCCCTCCACTTT. Protein product: CASSVAPGQGENSPLHF.

The V call is TRBV13, the J call TRBJ1-3, with no clear D. Per germline, CDR1 PRHDT and CDR2 FYEKMQ (reference sequence). The CDR3 runs 15 residues. Trimming took off 7 bases at V and 0 bases at J, with 13 bases between the two ends. In DNA, the CDR3 is TGTGCCAGCACCCCCGGGCCGTTCTCTGGAAACACCATATATTTT. It yields the protein CASTPGPFSGNTIYF.